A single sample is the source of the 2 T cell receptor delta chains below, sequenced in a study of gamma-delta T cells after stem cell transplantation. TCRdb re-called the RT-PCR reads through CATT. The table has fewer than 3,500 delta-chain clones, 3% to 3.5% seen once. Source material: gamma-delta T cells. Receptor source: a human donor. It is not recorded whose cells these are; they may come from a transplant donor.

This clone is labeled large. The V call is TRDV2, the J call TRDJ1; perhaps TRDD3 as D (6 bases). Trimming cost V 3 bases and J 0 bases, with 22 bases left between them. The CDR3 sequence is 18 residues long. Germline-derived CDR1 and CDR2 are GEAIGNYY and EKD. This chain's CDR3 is CACDLLNGGPEYTDKLIF. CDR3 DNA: TGTGCCTGTGACCTACTCAACGGGGGACCCGAGTACACCGATAAACTCATCTTT.

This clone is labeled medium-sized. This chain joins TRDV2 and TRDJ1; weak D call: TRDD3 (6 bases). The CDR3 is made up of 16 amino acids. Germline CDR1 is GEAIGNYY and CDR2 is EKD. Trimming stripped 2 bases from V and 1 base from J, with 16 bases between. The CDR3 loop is CACDIVGGKGTDKLIF. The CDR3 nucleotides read TGTGCCTGTGACATTGTGGGGGGTAAGGGCACCGATAAACTCATCTTT.